This passage covers 18 T cell receptor beta chains from one sample sequenced in a study of regulatory T cells in long-lasting Graves disease. The TCR beta library used iRepertoire HTBI primers with Arm-PCR amplification of CDR3. TCRdb used MiXCR to reprocess the multiplex PCR reads, holding one entry per CDR3 protein. Of 400,000 to 500,000 distinct CDR3 sequences in the sample, less than 25% are singletons; the top ten hold 7.8%. The time point denotes: persistent/refractory GD, antithyroid drugs over 5 years with positive TRAb. Making the TCR library involved RNA that had been extracted from PBMCs. The sample was peripheral blood mononuclear cells (PBMCs), taken when the disease was refractory, from a patient treated with antithyroid drugs. These receptors were collected from a female donor with Graves disease.

This clonotype was detected a few times. At one boundary the junction diverges from the germline segment, which might be a read error. This chain uses TRBV7-7 with TRBJ2-5, with TRBD1 identical over 10 bases. The CDR3 totals 17 residues. Germline V gene sequence: CDR1 SSHAT, CDR2 FNYEAQ (reference sequence). The CDR3 sequence is CASSFRWTGGPEETQYF. The CDR3 bases are TGTGCTAGCAGCTTTAGGTGGACAGGGGGACCGGAGGAGACCCAGTACTTC.

The table lists this clonotype with a few counts. At one boundary the junction diverges from the germline segment, which might be a read error. The rearrangement joins TRBV11-2 to TRBJ1-4, with 10 bases matching TRBD1. This CDR3 region has 15 residues. Germline V gene data show CDR1 as SGHAT and CDR2 as FQNNGV. DNA for the CDR3: TGTGCCAGCAGCATAGACAGGGGGCCTAATGAAAAACTGTTTTTT. Amino acid sequence: CASSIDRGPNEKLFF.

This clonotype was counted ten times or more. The gene calls are TRBV29-1 and TRBJ1-5; TRBD1 aligns across 9 bases. The ends lost 6 bases at V and 6 bases at J; junction bases unmatched: 12. Looked up from germline, CDR1 is SQVTM and CDR2 is ANQGSEA. The CDR3 spans 15 residues. CDR3 nucleotide sequence: TGCAGCGTCGCCCAAGGGACAGGGAGTAGTCAGCCCCAGCATTTT. It codes for CSVAQGTGSSQPQHF.

This clonotype has ten or more counts. The chain is built from TRBV28 and TRBJ2-7, with D perhaps matching TRBD2 (7 bases). CDR1 is MDHEN, CDR2 SYDVKM, per germline. The CDR3 is 13 residues long. The V end was cut by 5 bases, the J end by 2 bases, with 10 bases between. CDR3 nucleotide sequence: TGTGCCAGCAGTGGGGGGGCCGCCTACGAGCAGTACTTC. Translated, it gives CASSGGAAYEQYF. Looking up the rest from reference TRBV28 and TRBJ2-7 gives the full variable domain: DVKVTQSSRYLVKRTGEKVFLECVQDMDHENMFWYRQDPGLGLRLIYFSYDVKMKEKGDIPEGYSVSREKKERFSLILESASTNQTSMYLCASSGGAAYEQYFGPGTRLTVT.

Only a few counts were recorded for this clonotype. The chain employs TRBV29-1 and TRBJ2-2; 9 bases are shared with TRBD1. Germline CDR1 reads SQVTM; CDR2 reads ANQGSEA. The CDR3 loop spans 20 amino acids. Losses at the gene ends were 6 bases for V and 4 bases for J; bases not matched to a gene: 24. The chain's CDR3 is CSVIYTGTGPVTTRTGELFF. The CDR3 DNA reads TGCAGCGTCATCTACACCGGGACAGGGCCTGTAACTACCCGCACCGGGGAGCTGTTTTTT.

Remarks on this clonotype: Since a much larger clone is just one base distant, this may be a read error. J is TRBJ1-1 and V is TRBV30; D is unresolved. Germline assignment: CDR1 GTSNPN and CDR2 SVGIG (reference sequence). The CDR3 runs to 13 residues. V was cut by 3 bases and J by 5 bases, with 13 bases left in between. CDR3 bases: TGTGCCTGGAGGCCCATTAGATCAACTGAAGCTTTCTTT. Amino acid sequence: CAWRPIRSTEAFF.

This clonotype was recorded a few times. The J gene is TRBJ2-3, the V gene TRBV5-1, with 11 positions matching TRBD1. The junction had 8 bases not matched to a gene; V was cut back by 3 bases and J by 8 bases. Germline V CDR1 and CDR2: SGHRS, YFSETQ. This CDR3 region has 15 residues. The CDR3 bases are TGCGCCAGCAGCTCGCAGGGACAGGGGGATTCTACGCAGTATTTT. Amino acids: CASSSQGQGDSTQYF.

The chain employs TRBV20-1 and TRBJ2-4; 9 bases are shared with TRBD2. From germline, CDR1 is DFQATT and CDR2 SNEGSKA (reference sequence). There are 14 residues in the CDR3. J gave up 6 bases and V 6 bases, and 9 bases lay outside the gene matches. The CDR3 sequence is CSARTSALVNIQYF. CDR3 DNA: TGCAGTGCCAGGACTAGCGCCCTAGTAAACATTCAGTACTTC.

This clonotype has a count of ten or more. V and J are TRBV27 and TRBJ1-4; 7 nucleotides agree with TRBD1. Looked up from germline, CDR1 is MNHEY and CDR2 is SMNVEV (reference sequence). V lost 0 bases, J lost 8 bases, and 9 bases stayed unmatched. The CDR3 loop spans 16 amino acids. The CDR3 loop reads CASSLSSDRVWEKLFF. Here the CDR3 DNA reads TGTGCCAGCAGTTTATCAAGCGACAGGGTTTGGGAAAAACTGTTTTTT. Using reference TRBV27 and TRBJ1-4 for the parts outside the CDR3, the full variable domain is EAQVTQNPRYLITVTGKKLTVTCSQNMNHEYMSWYRQDPGLGLRQIYYSMNVEVTDKGDVPEGYKVSRKEKRNFPLILESPSPNQTSLYFCASSLSSDRVWEKLFFGSGTQLSVL.

The chain joins TRBV6-2 or TRBV6-3 to TRBJ2-1, with D tentatively TRBD1 (5 bases). CDR1 and CDR2 from the germline V gene are MNHEY and SVGEGT. CDR3 size: 14 residues. Trimming shortened V by 2 bases and J by 5 bases, and 10 bases separated the two germline ends. Written as DNA, the CDR3 is TGTGCCAGCAGTTACCTCAGGGCGGACAATGAGCAGTTCTTC. Its translation is CASSYLRADNEQFF.

V gene TRBV5-6 combines with J gene TRBJ2-6; D unresolved. This CDR3 is built from 15 residues. The germline V gene has CDR1 SGHDT and CDR2 YYEEEE. Between the trimmed V and J ends, which lost 4 bases and 0 bases, there was a span of 8 bases. CDR3 in amino acids: CASSPAHSGANVLTF. As DNA, the CDR3 is TGTGCCAGCAGCCCGGCCCACTCTGGGGCCAACGTCCTGACTTTC.

Remarks on this clonotype: An end of the junction differs from the germline gene, which may be a read error. The CDR3, as DNA: TGTGCCTGGAGTGTGCAAAGGAACACTGAAGTTTTCTTT. It is translated as CAWSVQRNTEVFF. J is TRBJ1-1 and V is TRBV30; D remains unclear. Germline loops: CDR1 GTSNPN, CDR2 SVGIG (reference sequence). CDR3 length: 13 amino acids. Together with reference TRBV30 and TRBJ1-1, the CDR3 gives the full variable domain: SQTIHQWPATLVQPVGSPLSLECTVEGTSNPNLYWYRQAAGRGLQLLFYSVGIGQISSEVPQNLSASRPQDRQFILSSKKLLLSDSGFYLCAWSVQRNTEVFFGQGTRLTVV.

V usage is TRBV6-5 and J usage is TRBJ2-1; D is perhaps TRBD1 or TRBD2 (6 bases each). Trimming cost V 0 bases and J 5 bases, with 14 bases left between them. The CDR3 extends over 16 amino acids. Germline assignment: CDR1 MNHEY and CDR2 SVGAGI. CDR3 amino acids: CASSYSAGHVDNEQFF. The CDR3 DNA sequence: TGTGCCAGCAGTTACTCGGCGGGACACGTCGACAATGAGCAGTTCTTC.

This chain uses TRBV4-1 with TRBJ1-1, with D unresolved. This CDR3 contains 15 residues. V was cut by 4 bases and J by 0 bases, with 12 bases left in between. CDR1 MGHRA and CDR2 YSYEKL come from the germline V gene. CDR3 nucleotide sequence: TGCGCCAGCAGCCCCTGGGAGGGATTGAACACTGAAGCTTTCTTT. Translation gives CASSPWEGLNTEAFF.

This clonotype was seen many times. The chain carries TRBV11-2 and TRBJ2-7, with TRBD2 matching over 8 bases. V shed 5 bases, J shed 4 bases, and the junction held 10 bases outside the gene matches. The length of the CDR3 is 15 residues. Germline V gene sequence: CDR1 SGHAT, CDR2 FQNNGV. The CDR3 DNA reads TGTGCCAGCAGCCAGCGGGCGGGAGGAGTTTACGAGCAGTACTTC. Amino acids: CASSQRAGGVYEQYF.

Many counts were recorded for this clonotype. The V and J genes are TRBV6-2 or TRBV6-3 and TRBJ2-7, with D maybe TRBD1 (6 bases). This CDR3 comprises 15 residues. Trimming cost V 5 bases and J 2 bases, with 16 bases left between them. Germline CDR1 is MNHEY and CDR2 is SVGEGT. The CDR3 region has the DNA TGTGCCAGCAGTGAACTAAAGGGGGAAGCCTACGAGCAGTACTTC. Translation gives CASSELKGEAYEQYF.

This rearrangement joins TRBV20-1 to TRBJ2-2; possibly TRBD2 for D (6 bases). Trimming pared 5 bases from V and 3 bases from J, leaving 13 bases between. There are 14 residues in the CDR3. In germline, CDR1 is DFQATT, CDR2 SNEGSKA (reference sequence). CDR3 DNA: TGCAGTGCTCACGGACTACCCTACACCGGGGAGCTGTTTTTT. It yields the protein CSAHGLPYTGELFF.

This clonotype has a count of ten or more. The chain employs TRBV27 and TRBJ1-1; TRBD1 might be the D (5 bases). The CDR3 covers 12 residues. Germline assignment: CDR1 MNHEY and CDR2 SMNVEV (reference sequence). Trimming stripped 9 bases from V and 3 bases from J, with 11 bases between. In DNA, the CDR3 is TGTGCCAGTAAGGAGGGGCACACTGAAGCTTTCTTT. It is translated as CASKEGHTEAFF.